This TCR beta chain is from a study of response to subunit inactivated influenza vaccine (dated by TCRdb to about 2018). With regard to the full study: Deep quantitative T cell receptor repertoire profiling was used in the study to track responses to a trivalent subunit inactivated influenza vaccine.

Libraries were prepared through RT-PCR. Instrument used: Illumina HiSeq 2500. TCRdb redid the processing of the public reads, applying fastp at Q25 and MiXCR, and retained in-frame beta chains. Entries are consolidated by CDR3 protein sequence, retaining the most common genes and DNA. Within this sample are about 700,000 distinct CDR3 sequences, with approximately 13% of them counted one time only. 6.5% to 8.5% of the sample is held by the ten biggest clonotypes. Trimmed from V: 5 bases; trimmed from J: 1 base; junction bases lacking a gene match: 5. Counted from cysteine to phenylalanine, this CDR3 has 16 amino acids. The read is trimmed to its CDR3 DNA, 48 bases read in frame from base 1. The investigation overall reported the following: It was suggested by the authors that each seasonal influenza vaccination may recruit only a limited number of new T cells.

This clonotype has a handful of counts. Its antigen remains undetermined. No base qualities exist here, and no much larger clone lies one base off it. Sequenced material: PBMCs from blood, taken approximately 15 days before vaccination. This sequence uses TRBV12-3 or TRBV12-4 and TRBJ2-1; TRBD2 lines up with 10 middle nucleotides. This TCR was sampled from a man aged 50-59 years who received an inactivated influenza vaccine. Donor details come from another sample of the same person, matched by shared clones. The nucleotide sequence is given as TGTGCCAGCAGTCCTAGCGGGAGCCAGTCCTACAATGAGCAGTTCTTC. This gives the protein CASSPSGSQSYNEQFF.